The 32 T cell receptor beta chains given below trace back to one sample, sequenced in a study of glioma-infiltrating T cells. TCR alpha and beta CDR3 regions were amplified from RNA using iRepertoire nested multiplex PCR. TCRdb used MiXCR to reprocess the multiplex PCR reads, holding one entry per CDR3 protein. Found here are around 390,000 distinct CDR3 sequences, 35% to 45% of them singletons; the top ten hold around 11%. The sample consisted of glioma tissue, nonneoplastic brain tissue, or PBMCs (not recorded which). The receptors derive from a human donor with low-grade glioma or glioblastoma, undergoing nonglioma brain surgery, or in good health (not recorded which).

The sample holds a few counts of this clonotype. The chain employs TRBV29-1 and TRBJ1-5; TRBD1 might be the D (5 bases). The length of the CDR3 is 12 residues. Germline CDR1 and CDR2: SQVTM and ANQGSEA. V lost 7 bases and J 5 bases, leaving 12 bases between the germline ends. The CDR3 here is CSAGTSDQPQHF. CDR3 coding DNA: TGCAGCGCCGGGACCTCGGATCAGCCCCAGCATTTT.

The CDR3 DNA reads TGTGCCAGCAGAACTGGGGCCGGGGCAGATACGCAGTATTTT. Translating gives CASRTGAGADTQYF. V usage is TRBV2 and J usage is TRBJ2-3; possibly TRBD1 or TRBD2 for D (5 bases each). Germline CDR1 SNHLY, CDR2 FYNNEI. This CDR3 has 14 residues. V lost 6 bases and J lost 4, with 14 bases in between.

This rearrangement joins TRBV6-5 to TRBJ2-3; 11 bases map to TRBD2. CDR1 and CDR2 from the germline V gene are MNHEY and SVGAGI. Germline trimming cut 2 bases from V and 4 bases from J; bases unmatched to any gene: 20. The CDR3 spans 21 residues. Here the CDR3 DNA reads TGTGCCAGCAGTTACCTCTGGCAGGCCAGGCTAGCGGGAGGCAGCGCAGATACGCAGTATTTT. It is translated as CASSYLWQARLAGGSADTQYF.

A remark on this clonotype: With a much larger clone just one base away, this may be a read error. The genes are TRBV6-5 and TRBJ1-5; no clear D gene. This CDR3 is 14 amino acids long. Germline V gene data show CDR1 as MNHEY and CDR2 as SVGAGI. The V end was cut by 3 bases, the J end by 5 bases, with 11 bases between. The CDR3 sequence: CASSYWVWDQPQHF. CDR3 sequence (DNA): TGTGCCAGCAGTTATTGGGTATGGGATCAGCCCCAGCATTTT.

This clonotype was seen only a few times. V is TRBV20-1 and J is TRBJ2-3; TRBD2 matches at 8 bases. The CDR3 totals 13 residues. CDR1 and CDR2 (germline): DFQATT, SNEGSKA (reference sequence). With V trimmed by 3 bases and J by 9 bases, 8 bases remained unmatched. For the CDR3, the DNA is TGCAGTGCTAGGGTATTAGCGGGGAACACGCAGTATTTT. As protein: CSARVLAGNTQYF.

This clonotype was counted only a few times. The V gene is TRBV7-2, the J gene TRBJ2-2; the match to TRBD1 covers 7 bases. This CDR3 has 15 residues. Germline CDR1 SGHTA, CDR2 FQGNSA. V was pared by 5 bases and J by 4 bases, with 7 bases of the junction left unmatched. The CDR3 region is CASSLDRAGTGELFF. The CDR3 DNA reads TGTGCCAGCAGCCTCGACAGGGCAGGCACCGGGGAGCTGTTTTTT.

This clonotype came up many times. This sequence joins TRBV4-1 and TRBJ2-3; 10 bases map to TRBD2. The CDR3 runs to 15 residues. Germline lookup yields CDR1 MGHRA and CDR2 YSYEKL. Trimming removed 4 bases from V and 4 bases from J; junction bases left unmatched: 5. CDR3 DNA: TGCGCCAGCAGCCGCCTAGCGGGAGTTTCAGATACGCAGTATTTT. Its protein product is CASSRLAGVSDTQYF.

The rearrangement joins TRBV7-8 to TRBJ2-5; D may be TRBD2 (5 bases). Trimming shortened V by 4 bases and J by 1 base, and 13 bases separated the two germline ends. The germline gives CDR1 SGHVS, CDR2 FQNEAQ. This CDR3 is 15 amino acids long. The CDR3 region has the DNA TGTGCCAGCAGCTCGCCAGCGGCACTCCAAGAGACCCAGTACTTC. Protein product: CASSSPAALQETQYF.

A few counts support this clonotype. V and J are TRBV7-2 and TRBJ1-3; D is uncertain. Germline V lookup: CDR1 SGHTA, CDR2 FQGNSA. CDR3 length equals 13 residues. V lost 5 bases, J lost 6 bases, and 11 bases lay in between. CDR3 in DNA: TGTGCCAGCAGCCCCCCAAGTATAAACACCATATATTTT. Translating gives CASSPPSINTIYF.

About this clonotype itself: A much larger clone lies a single base off, so this may be a read error. In DNA, the CDR3 is TGTGCCAGCAGCACCGGGGACAGCACAGATACGCAGTATTTT. Residues: CASSTGDSTDTQYF. The chain is built from TRBV6-1 and TRBJ2-3; D may correspond to TRBD1 or TRBD2 (5 bases each). The CDR3 length is 14 residues. The germline V gene has CDR1 MNHNS and CDR2 SASEGT. Trimming cost V 6 bases and J 0 bases, with 10 bases left between them.

The table lists this clonotype with many counts. The V call is TRBV7-2, the J call TRBJ2-1; D is perhaps TRBD2 (6 bases). CDR1 and CDR2 (germline): SGHTA, FQGNSA. Trimming removed 5 bases from V and 0 bases from J, with 11 bases in between. CDR3 length: 15 amino acids. This CDR3 is CASSLGLSSYNEQFF. CDR3 bases: TGTGCCAGCAGCCTGGGACTTTCCTCCTACAATGAGCAGTTCTTC.

This clonotype was picked up one time. Relative to the germline gene, one junction end is altered; a read error may explain this. The J gene is TRBJ1-1, the V gene TRBV15; 11 bases match TRBD1. Germline values: CDR1 LNHNV, CDR2 YYDKDF (reference sequence). The CDR3 is 16 residues long. The CDR3 DNA reads as TGTGCCACCAGCAGATCACCCCGGGACAGGGGGACTGAAGCTCTCTTT. Its translation: CATSRSPRDRGTEALF.

Regarding this clonotype: With a much larger clone just one base away, this may be a read error. This chain links TRBV20-1 with TRBJ1-5, with D possibly matching TRBD1 (6 bases). Germline assignment: CDR1 DFQATT and CDR2 SNEGSKA (reference sequence). Trimming stripped 6 bases from V and 6 bases from J, with 15 bases between. The CDR3 consists of 13 residues. The CDR3 sequence: CSAITGYSQPQHF. For the CDR3, the DNA is TGCAGTGCCATTACAGGGTATAGTCAGCCCCAGCATTTT.

This rearrangement joins TRBV11-2 to TRBJ2-7; D may be TRBD2 (5 bases). CDR3 length: 16 amino acids. V was cut by 5 bases and J by 0 bases, with 17 bases left in between. The germline V gene has CDR1 SGHAT and CDR2 FQNNGV. CDR3 bases: TGTGCCAGCAGCCCTAGGTTTCGAGGGTCCTCCTACGAGCAGTACTTC. Its translation is CASSPRFRGSSYEQYF.

This clonotype was observed a handful of times. This chain links TRBV5-4 with TRBJ2-3, with D perhaps matching TRBD1 (6 bases). Per germline, CDR1 SGHNT and CDR2 YYREEE (reference sequence). The CDR3 totals 15 residues. V was clipped by 1 base and J by 1 base, with 10 bases between them. The CDR3 reads CASSLYDRRTDTQYF. The CDR3 DNA reads TGTGCCAGCAGCTTGTATGACAGGCGCACAGATACGCAGTATTTT.

Turning to this clonotype: One end of the junction varies from germline; a read error may be responsible. CDR3 in amino acids: CASSPGYKGSSIAKTIQYF. CDR3 DNA: TGTGCCAGCAGCCCAGGTTACAAGGGTTCATCCATAGCCAAAACCATTCAGTACTTC. This chain connects TRBV7-9 to TRBJ2-4; no definite D call. This CDR3 is built from 19 residues. The germline CDR1 and CDR2 sequences are SEHNR and FQNEAQ (reference sequence).

V usage is TRBV29-1 and J usage is TRBJ1-2; a possible D gene is TRBD1 (6 bases). Trimming removed 2 bases from V and 3 bases from J, with 7 bases in between. The CDR3 is made up of 12 amino acids. CDR1 and CDR2 from the germline V gene are SQVTM and ANQGSEA. The CDR3 DNA is TGCAGCGTTGAAAAGGGGGACTATGGCTACACCTTC. It codes for CSVEKGDYGYTF.

This clonotype has only a few counts. The rearrangement joins TRBV28 to TRBJ2-7; TRBD1 might be the D (7 bases). The CDR3 is 13 amino acids. V lost 7 bases, J lost 7 bases, and 17 bases lay in between. CDR1 and CDR2 (germline): MDHEN, SYDVKM. The CDR3 DNA reads as TGTGCCAGCATCAGGAGGGGGCTCTATGAGCAGTACTTC. Its protein product is CASIRRGLYEQYF.

This clonotype was found many times. The rearrangement joins TRBV6-6 to TRBJ1-1; D is undetermined. The length of the CDR3 is 15 residues. Trimming shortened V by 1 base and J by 4 bases, and 13 bases separated the two germline ends. Germline lookup yields CDR1 MNHNY and CDR2 SVGAGI (reference sequence). The CDR3 reads CASSYWGGVGTEAFF. For the CDR3, the DNA is TGTGCCAGCAGTTACTGGGGAGGTGTCGGCACTGAAGCTTTCTTT.

This clonotype has more than one count but fewer than ten. The rearrangement links TRBV7-3 to TRBJ1-5; unclear D gene. V lost 1 base to trimming and J lost 8 bases, with 9 bases between them. The CDR3 extends over 13 amino acids. The germline CDR1 and CDR2 sequences are SGHTA and FQGTGA. Here the CDR3 reads CASSLIGGEPQHF. The CDR3 DNA is TGTGCCAGCAGCTTAATAGGTGGGGAGCCCCAGCATTTT. The full variable domain, completed using reference TRBV7-3 and TRBJ1-5, is GAGVSQTPSNKVTEKGKYVELRCDPISGHTALYWYRQSLGQGPEFLIYFQGTGAADDSGLPNDRFFAVRPEGSVSTLKIQRTERGDSAVYLCASSLIGGEPQHFGDGTRLSIL.

Regarding this clonotype: A much larger clone differs from this one at a single base, so this may be a read error. This chain links TRBV27 with TRBJ2-1; D assignment may be TRBD1 or TRBD2 (5 bases each). The CDR3 is 16 residues long. Trimming stripped 9 bases from V and 10 bases from J, with 28 bases between. CDR1 is MNHEY, CDR2 SMNVEV, per germline (reference sequence). CDR3 bases: TGTGCCAGAGTTTCCAGTCGTCCTACGGGGCCCTACGAGCAGTTCTTC. As protein: CARVSSRPTGPYEQFF.

The chain links TRBV19 to TRBJ1-2, with 7 nucleotides matching TRBD1. V gave up 1 base and J gave up 4 bases; unmatched junction bases: 3. CDR1 LNHDA and CDR2 SQIVND come from the germline V gene (reference sequence). The CDR3 loop spans 14 amino acids. DNA of the CDR3: TGTGCCAGTAGTATAGTAGGGGACAGCTATGGCTACACCTTC. It yields the protein CASSIVGDSYGYTF.

The sample holds a few counts of this clonotype. V gene TRBV20-1 combines with J gene TRBJ2-6, with 9 bases fitting TRBD1. The CDR3 extends over 19 amino acids. V was clipped by 0 bases and J by 4 bases; unmatched bases: 13. The V gene's germline CDR1 is DFQATT and CDR2 SNEGSKA (reference sequence). The CDR3 here is CSARDIRKQGAGGANVLTF. The CDR3 DNA reads TGCAGTGCTAGAGATATCCGTAAACAGGGGGCAGGAGGGGCCAACGTCCTGACTTTC.

Of note for this clonotype: This may be a read error, as it is one base from a much larger clone. The CDR3 coding sequence is TGTGCCACCAGCAGAGATCCGCGGCAGTCCCAGCATTTT. Translating gives CATSRDPRQSQHF. The chain carries TRBV15 and TRBJ1-5; no clear D. The CDR3 contains 13 residues. With 0 bases removed from V and 11 bases from J, the gap between germline ends came to 11 bases. CDR1 is LNHNV, CDR2 YYDKDF, per germline (reference sequence). Using reference TRBV15 and TRBJ1-5 for the parts outside the CDR3, the full variable domain is DAMVIQNPRYQVTQFGKPVTLSCSQTLNHNVMYWYQQKSSQAPKLLFHYYDKDFNNEADTPDNFQSRRPNTSFCFLDIRSPGLGDTAMYLCATSRDPRQSQHFGDGTRLSIL.

This clonotype was seen just once. The V and J genes are TRBV30 and TRBJ2-3, with no clear D. Between the trimmed V and J ends, which lost 1 base and 2 bases, there was a span of 13 bases. The CDR3 extends over 15 amino acids. In germline, CDR1 is GTSNPN, CDR2 SVGIG (reference sequence). The CDR3 DNA sequence: TGTGCCTGGAGTGGACCGGTGCGCTCCACAGATACGCAGTATTTT. Amino acid sequence: CAWSGPVRSTDTQYF.

This clonotype appeared a few times. This chain links TRBV7-2 with TRBJ2-5, with D perhaps TRBD2 (7 bases). V dropped 8 bases and J dropped 0 bases, with 13 bases sitting between them. The CDR3 covers 14 residues. The germline CDR1 and CDR2 sequences are SGHTA and FQGNSA. The CDR3 protein is CASGGARNQETQYF. CDR3 DNA sequence: TGTGCCAGCGGGGGGGCTCGCAACCAAGAGACCCAGTACTTC.

The V and J genes are TRBV6-2 or TRBV6-3 and TRBJ2-3; 10 bases line up with TRBD2. Germline loops: CDR1 MNHEY, CDR2 SVGEGT. The CDR3 totals 16 residues. Unmatched junction bases numbered 8, after V lost 4 bases and J lost 4 bases. The DNA of the CDR3 is TGTGCCAGCAGTTCCCAACTAGCGGGACCCCCAGATACGCAGTATTTT. Translating gives CASSSQLAGPPDTQYF.

This clonotype has only a few counts. The rearrangement joins TRBV12-3 or TRBV12-4 to TRBJ1-2; TRBD1 matches at 8 bases. V gave up 3 bases and J gave up 4 bases; unmatched junction bases: 10. CDR3 length: 16 amino acids. The CDR3 region is CASSFRGQGFGYGYTF. CDR3 nucleotides: TGTGCCAGCAGTTTTCGTGGACAGGGATTCGGCTATGGCTACACCTTC.

This clonotype showed up just a few times. The rearrangement joins TRBV7-9 to TRBJ2-7, with 9 bases lining up with TRBD1. Germline trimming cut 4 bases from V and 5 bases from J; bases unmatched to any gene: 3. The CDR3 runs 13 residues. CDR1 is SEHNR and CDR2 is FQNEAQ in the germline V gene (reference sequence). CDR3 bases: TGTGCCAGCAGCTACGGACAGGGGCACGAGCAGTACTTC. It yields the protein CASSYGQGHEQYF.

The chain combines TRBV28 with TRBJ1-4; 8 bases line up with TRBD1. CDR3 length: 12 amino acids. The germline gives CDR1 MDHEN, CDR2 SYDVKM. V gave up 8 bases and J gave up 8 bases; unmatched junction bases: 4. CDR3 sequence reads: CASSHRGEKLFF. CDR3 bases: TGTGCCAGCTCCCACAGGGGGGAAAAACTGTTTTTT.

Note on this clonotype: A clone one base away is much larger, so this may be a read error. The V and J genes are TRBV20-1 and TRBJ1-5, with D hard to call. Germline loops: CDR1 DFQATT, CDR2 SNEGSKA (reference sequence). The CDR3 totals 15 residues. The V end lost 1 base, the J end lost 4 bases, and 14 bases lay between the germline ends. The CDR3 DNA sequence: TGCAGTGCTAGAGCTAGGGAGATGAGAAATCAGCCCCAGCATTTT. Translated, it gives CSARAREMRNQPQHF.

This clonotype was seen many times. The V gene is TRBV27, the J gene TRBJ1-4, with D unresolved. Germline V gene sequence: CDR1 MNHEY, CDR2 SMNVEV (reference sequence). The CDR3 runs to 16 residues. V lost 1 base to trimming and J lost 0 bases, with 9 bases between them. The CDR3 sequence is CASSLLGFATNEKLFF. CDR3 bases: TGTGCCAGCAGTTTATTAGGGTTTGCAACTAATGAAAAACTGTTTTTT.